Following are 11 T cell receptor beta chains from one sample sequenced in a study of vaccination and CD4 T cells after COVID-19. The antigens of these receptors remain unknown. As to treatment: approximately nine-day PBMC culture with coronavirus spike peptide pools or control peptides (ViraFEST assay). CD4+ T cells of the unexposed donor were collected before the COVID-19 pandemic (2011-2018). At the Johns Hopkins FTIC core, DNA taken from cultured CD4+ T cells was sequenced by way of the Oncomine TCR Beta short-read assay. The template was genomic DNA from cultured CD4+ T cells. One entry per CDR3 protein, called by TCRdb with MiXCR from the PCR reads. This sample has 8,500 to 14,000 distinct CDR3 sequences, with around 40% found just once. Sequenced material: CD4+ T cells from blood, cultured in vitro. The origin of the receptors is a human donor in good health.

The CDR3 region has the DNA TGTGCCAGCAGTAACAGGGATACGGCTGGGGCCAACGTCCTGACTTTC. Translating it yields CASSNRDTAGANVLTF. V and J are TRBV6-1 and TRBJ2-6; a weak D match, TRBD1 (6 bases). V was shortened by 5 bases and J by 2 bases, with 13 bases between the two germline ends. Germline V gives CDR1 MNHNS, CDR2 SASEGT. CDR3 length equals 16 residues.

The chain carries TRBV6-2 or TRBV6-3 and TRBJ1-5; possible D gene TRBD1, 5 bases. V lost 10 bases, J lost 0 bases, and 19 bases lay in between. This CDR3 is 16 amino acids long. Germline V gene data show CDR1 as MNHEY and CDR2 as SVGEGT. The CDR3 coding sequence is TGTGCCAATCCAGGGTGTAGAGCTTATAGCAATCAGCCCCAGCATTTT. Translation: CANPGCRAYSNQPQHF.

This clonotype has only a few counts. The V gene is TRBV4-3, the J gene TRBJ2-3; 8 bases fit TRBD2. Germline V lookup: CDR1 LGHNA, CDR2 YSLEER. The trim removed 4 bases at V and 1 base at J, leaving 10 bases unmatched. CDR3 length: 17 amino acids. CDR3 in DNA: TGCGCCAGCAGCCCCCTGGGGGGACTAGATGGCACAGATACGCAGTATTTT. Amino acids: CASSPLGGLDGTDTQYF.

The chain couples TRBV27 to TRBJ2-7; 8 bases are a match to TRBD1. The J segment lost 5 bases and the V segment lost 2 bases, leaving 5 bases of the junction unmatched. The CDR3 is 14 amino acids. From germline, CDR1 is MNHEY and CDR2 SMNVEV (reference sequence). The CDR3 is CASSLRQGQDEQYF. In DNA, the CDR3 is TGTGCCAGCAGTTTAAGACAGGGGCAGGACGAGCAGTACTTC.

CDR3 in amino acids: CASTPRELQETQYF. The CDR3 nucleotides are TGTGCCAGTACCCCCAGGGAGCTACAAGAGACCCAGTACTTC. This chain links TRBV6-1 with TRBJ2-5, with D perhaps TRBD1 or TRBD2 (5 bases each). In germline, CDR1 is MNHNS, CDR2 SASEGT. This CDR3 comprises 14 residues. The V gene lost 9 bases and the J gene lost 2 bases, with 16 bases spanning the gap.

There are a few counts of this clonotype. The rearrangement uses TRBV4-3 and TRBJ2-7; 9 bases are shared with TRBD1. Germline-derived CDR1 and CDR2 are LGHNA and YSLEER. Germline trimming cut 4 bases from V and 4 bases from J; bases unmatched to any gene: 5. The CDR3 has 14 amino acids. The CDR3 protein is CASSLVQGAYEQYF. The CDR3 DNA reads as TGCGCCAGCAGCCTCGTACAGGGGGCTTACGAGCAGTACTTC.

This clonotype was seen a few times. This chain joins TRBV7-3 and TRBJ2-5; D unresolved. This CDR3 region has 13 residues. The V end lost 1 base, the J end lost 5 bases, and 8 bases lay between the germline ends. Germline CDR1 SGHTA, CDR2 FQGTGA. This CDR3 reads CASSLNPFETQYF. For the CDR3, the DNA is TGTGCCAGCAGCTTAAACCCTTTTGAGACCCAGTACTTC.

The rearrangement uses TRBV6-1 and TRBJ1-5; a weak D match, TRBD1 (5 bases). The CDR3 has 13 residues. The ends were cut back, 4 bases at V and 9 bases at J, with 13 bases in the middle. The germline V gene has CDR1 MNHNS and CDR2 SASEGT. CDR3 region: CASSVGLIGPQHF. DNA of the CDR3: TGTGCCAGCAGTGTGGGACTGATCGGGCCCCAGCATTTT.

The CDR3 sequence: CASSLKATGNSNQPQHF. In DNA, the CDR3 is TGTGCCAGCTCGCTGAAAGCTACAGGGAATAGCAATCAGCCCCAGCATTTT. The chain is built from TRBV18 and TRBJ1-5, with D perhaps TRBD1 (6 bases). The length of the CDR3 is 17 residues. Germline V gene data show CDR1 as KGHSH and CDR2 as LQKENI. With 6 bases removed from V and 0 bases from J, the gap between germline ends came to 18 bases. Full variable domain (rest looked up from reference TRBV18 and TRBJ1-5): NAGVMQNPRHLVRRRGQEARLRCSPMKGHSHVYWYRQLPEEGLKFMVYLQKENIIDESGMPKERFSAEFPKEGPSILRIQQVVRGDSAAYFCASSLKATGNSNQPQHFGDGTRLSIL.

The chain uses TRBV24-1 and TRBJ1-1; D is unclear. The CDR3 is 13 amino acids. Germline CDR1 KGHDR, CDR2 SFDVKD. Between the trimmed V and J ends, which lost 7 bases and 3 bases, there was a span of 11 bases. The CDR3 sequence: CATRGGLYTEAFF. The CDR3 DNA sequence: TGTGCCACCAGGGGAGGGCTGTACACTGAAGCTTTCTTT.

This chain joins TRBV6-2 or TRBV6-3 and TRBJ2-7, with a weak D call TRBD2 (6 bases). The CDR3 has 16 residues. The V gene lost 2 bases and the J gene lost 3 bases, with 17 bases spanning the gap. CDR1 MNHEY and CDR2 SVGEGT come from the germline V gene. As DNA, the CDR3 is TGTGCCAGCAGTTACCCCGGCAGTAGCGGTCTCTACGAGCAGTACTTC. It translates to CASSYPGSSGLYEQYF.